The entry that follows covers one T cell receptor (beta chain) sequence. The antigen remains unidentified. The source of the sample is a study of T cells after yellow fever vaccination. Study as a whole: The authors prepared low-cell-number fractions using SMART-Seq v4 Ultra Low Input.

TCRdb reprocessed the 5' RACE reads via MiXCR and lists one record per CDR3 protein. The sample comprises about 240,000 distinct CDR3 sequences, 6.5% to 8.5% of which are singletons, and roughly 0.86% rests with the top ten. Study-wide results and caveats: Although the secondary response was weaker, it peaked faster, at day 5 versus 15. A small proportion of clonotypes was detected in both the CD4 and CD8 compartments.

Material: CD4+ T cells sorted from PBMCs, obtained 15 days after the yellow fever booster vaccination. This TCR derives from a man aged 25 to 40 who received the YFV17D yellow fever vaccine.

The CDR3 region is CASSKAASSVSSYNEQFF. In nucleotides, the CDR3 is TGTGCCAGCAGCAAAGCGGCGTCTAGCGTAAGCTCCTACAATGAGCAGTTCTTC. This chain connects TRBV21-1 to TRBJ2-1; the table's D gene call, TRBD2, was not cross checked with the DNA. TRBV21-1 is shown as a pseudogene. The CDR3 is made up of 18 amino acids.